The clone carrying this T cell receptor beta chain was observed at least ten times. The antigen is undetermined. In germline, CDR1 is KGHDR, CDR2 SFDVKD. This CDR3 is 15 amino acids long. Trimming took off 4 bases at V and 3 bases at J, with 11 bases between the two ends. Exclusions: uncontrolled infection, other autoimmune disease, pregnancy, lactation. Each diagnosis was grounded in clinical symptoms, serum thyroxine and TRAb, thyroid ultrasound, and orbital computed tomography. This entry is derived from a study of T cells in Graves' hyperthyroidism and ophthalmopathy. Study results and limitations: In the blood, most expanded thyroid clonotypes above 0.001 appeared as well.

Amplification of TCR beta CDR3 regions was performed using RNA transcripts as template. TCR CDR3 regions were first amplified by RT-PCR with HTBI primers. In TCRdb, the multiplex PCR reads were re-called with MiXCR into one record per CDR3 protein. The data hold approximately 640,000 distinct CDR3 sequences, with 45% observed a single time. The source of this sequence is an adult man with Graves' disease, either hyperthyroidism or ophthalmopathy (not recorded which). The sequencing sample was made of peripheral blood or thyroid tissue (not recorded which). This rearrangement joins TRBV24-1 to TRBJ1-4; D gene uncertain. The CDR3 DNA sequence: TGTGCCACCAGTGAAGCGGTCGGGGCTAATGAAAAACTGTTTTTT. Its translation is CATSEAVGANEKLFF.